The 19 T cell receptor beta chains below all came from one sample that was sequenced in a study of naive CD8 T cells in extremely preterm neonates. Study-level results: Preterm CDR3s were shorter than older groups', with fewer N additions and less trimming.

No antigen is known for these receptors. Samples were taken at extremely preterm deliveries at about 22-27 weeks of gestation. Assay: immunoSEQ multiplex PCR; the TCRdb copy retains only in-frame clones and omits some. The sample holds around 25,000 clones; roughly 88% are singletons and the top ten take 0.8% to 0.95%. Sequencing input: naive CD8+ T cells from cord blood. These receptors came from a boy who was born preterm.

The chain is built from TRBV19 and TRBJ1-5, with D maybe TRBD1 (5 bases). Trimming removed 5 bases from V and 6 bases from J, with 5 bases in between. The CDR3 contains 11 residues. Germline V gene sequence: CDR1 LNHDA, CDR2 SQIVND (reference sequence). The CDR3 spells CASSGGQPQHF. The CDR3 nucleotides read TGTGCCAGTAGTGGGGGTCAGCCCCAGCATTTT.

The CDR3 region is CASSLAIRGTEAFF. Written as DNA, the CDR3 is TGTGCCAGCAGCTTGGCCATCAGGGGCACTGAAGCTTTCTTT. The chain links TRBV5-6 to TRBJ1-1, with a weak D call TRBD1 (6 bases). Germline CDR1 SGHDT, CDR2 YYEEEE. V gave up 0 bases and J gave up 4 bases, with 10 bases separating them. The CDR3 sequence is 14 residues long.

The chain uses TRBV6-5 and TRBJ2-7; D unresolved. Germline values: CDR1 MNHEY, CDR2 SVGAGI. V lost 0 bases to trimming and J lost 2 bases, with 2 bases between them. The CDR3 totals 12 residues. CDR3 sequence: CASSYSTYEQYF. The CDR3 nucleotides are TGTGCCAGCAGTTACTCAACCTACGAGCAGTACTTC.

CDR3 residues: CASSTSGGDNEQFF. CDR3 DNA: TGTGCCAGCTCAACTAGCGGGGGGGACAATGAGCAGTTCTTC. The chain employs TRBV18 and TRBJ2-1, with 13 bases that match TRBD2. The CDR3 covers 14 residues. V shed 5 bases, J shed 5 bases, and the junction held 0 bases outside the gene matches. CDR1 and CDR2 (germline): KGHSH, LQKENI.

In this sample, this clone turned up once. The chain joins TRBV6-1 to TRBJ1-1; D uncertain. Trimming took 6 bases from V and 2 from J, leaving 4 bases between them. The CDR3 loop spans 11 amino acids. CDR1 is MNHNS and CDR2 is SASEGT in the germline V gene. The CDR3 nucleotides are TGTGCCAGCAGGGACAACACTGAAGCTTTCTTT. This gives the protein CASRDNTEAFF.

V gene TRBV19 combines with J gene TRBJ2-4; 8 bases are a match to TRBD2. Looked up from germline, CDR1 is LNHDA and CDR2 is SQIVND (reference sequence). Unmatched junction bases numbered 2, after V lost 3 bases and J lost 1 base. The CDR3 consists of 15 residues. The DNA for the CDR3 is TGTGCCAGTAGTATTGGCGGGGGGGCCAAAAACATTCAGTACTTC. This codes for CASSIGGGAKNIQYF.

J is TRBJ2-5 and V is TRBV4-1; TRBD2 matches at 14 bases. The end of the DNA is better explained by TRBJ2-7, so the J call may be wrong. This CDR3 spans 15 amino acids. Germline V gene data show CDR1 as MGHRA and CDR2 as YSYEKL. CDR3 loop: CASSQDGTSGGEQYF. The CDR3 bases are TGCGCCAGCAGCCAAGATGGGACTAGCGGGGGCGAGCAGTACTTC.

The CDR3 DNA reads as TGTGCCAGCAGCTTAGGGGGCGCGGGCTACACCTTC. Translating it yields CASSLGGAGYTF. The rearrangement links TRBV11-2 to TRBJ1-2; D might be TRBD1 (5 bases). V shed 1 base and J shed 8 bases, with 8 bases lying between them. This CDR3 contains 12 residues. Germline CDR1 reads SGHAT; CDR2 reads FQNNGV.

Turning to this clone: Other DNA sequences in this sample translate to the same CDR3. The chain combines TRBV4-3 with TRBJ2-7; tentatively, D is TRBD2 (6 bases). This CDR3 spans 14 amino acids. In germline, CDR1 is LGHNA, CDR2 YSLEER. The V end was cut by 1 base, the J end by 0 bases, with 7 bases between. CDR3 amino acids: CASSQGTNSYEQYF. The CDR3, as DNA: TGCGCCAGCAGCCAAGGGACTAACTCCTACGAGCAGTACTTC.

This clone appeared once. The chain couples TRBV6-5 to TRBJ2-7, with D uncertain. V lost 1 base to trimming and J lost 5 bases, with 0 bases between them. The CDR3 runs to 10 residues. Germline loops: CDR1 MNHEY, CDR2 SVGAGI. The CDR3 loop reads CASSYYEQYF. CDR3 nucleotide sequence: TGTGCCAGCAGTTACTACGAGCAGTACTTC.

The CDR3 here is CAWSGFLQGGSYNEQFF. CDR3 in DNA: TGTGCCTGGAGTGGCTTCCTACAGGGAGGCTCCTACAATGAGCAGTTCTTC. This chain connects TRBV30 to TRBJ2-1, with D perhaps TRBD1 or TRBD2 (6 bases each). V shed 1 base and J shed 0 bases, with 16 bases lying between them. Per the germline V gene, CDR1 is GTSNPN and CDR2 is SVGIG (reference sequence). This CDR3 spans 17 amino acids.

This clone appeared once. The CDR3 DNA follows: TGTGCCAGCAGCTTAGGGACAAATAATTCACCCCTCCACTTT. Translation gives CASSLGTNNSPLHF. This chain uses TRBV11-2 with TRBJ1-6, with D possibly being TRBD1 (5 bases). V gave up 1 base and J gave up 5 bases, with 6 bases separating them. This CDR3 spans 14 amino acids. Germline V CDR1 and CDR2: SGHAT, FQNNGV.

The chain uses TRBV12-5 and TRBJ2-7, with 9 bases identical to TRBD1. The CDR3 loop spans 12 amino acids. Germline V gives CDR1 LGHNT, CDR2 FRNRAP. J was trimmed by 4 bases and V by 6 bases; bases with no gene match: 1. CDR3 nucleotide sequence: TGTGCTAGTGGACAGGGGGCGTACGAGCAGTACTTC. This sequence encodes CASGQGAYEQYF.

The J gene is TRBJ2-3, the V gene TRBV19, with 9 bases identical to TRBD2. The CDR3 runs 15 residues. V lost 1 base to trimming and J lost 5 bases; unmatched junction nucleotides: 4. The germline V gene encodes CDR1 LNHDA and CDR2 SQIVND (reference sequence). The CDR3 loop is CASSIGASGVDTQYF. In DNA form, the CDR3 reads TGTGCCAGTAGTATAGGTGCTAGCGGGGTAGATACGCAGTATTTT.

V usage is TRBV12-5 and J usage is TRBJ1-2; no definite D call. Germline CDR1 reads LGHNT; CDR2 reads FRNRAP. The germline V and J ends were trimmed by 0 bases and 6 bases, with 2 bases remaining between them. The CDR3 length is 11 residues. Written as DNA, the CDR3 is TGTGCTAGTGGTTTGGTAAATGGCTACACCTTC. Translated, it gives CASGLVNGYTF.

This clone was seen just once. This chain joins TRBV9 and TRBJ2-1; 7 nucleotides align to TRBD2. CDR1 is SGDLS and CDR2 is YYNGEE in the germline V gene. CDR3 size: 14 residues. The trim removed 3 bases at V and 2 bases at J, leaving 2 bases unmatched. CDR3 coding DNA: TGTGCCAGCAGCGGCGGGACTACCTACAATGAGCAGTTCTTC. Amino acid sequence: CASSGGTTYNEQFF.

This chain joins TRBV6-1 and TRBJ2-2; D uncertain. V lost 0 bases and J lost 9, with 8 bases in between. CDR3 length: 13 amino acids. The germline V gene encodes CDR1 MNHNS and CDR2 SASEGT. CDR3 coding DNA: TGTGCCAGCAGTGAAGCACCTTACCGGGAGCTGTTTTTT. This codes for CASSEAPYRELFF.

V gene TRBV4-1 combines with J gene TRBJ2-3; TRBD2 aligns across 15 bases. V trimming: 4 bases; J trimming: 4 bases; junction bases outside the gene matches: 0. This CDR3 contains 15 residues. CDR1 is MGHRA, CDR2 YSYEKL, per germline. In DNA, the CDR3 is TGCGCCAGCAGCCGGACTAGCGGGGGGGCAGATACGCAGTATTTT. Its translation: CASSRTSGGADTQYF.

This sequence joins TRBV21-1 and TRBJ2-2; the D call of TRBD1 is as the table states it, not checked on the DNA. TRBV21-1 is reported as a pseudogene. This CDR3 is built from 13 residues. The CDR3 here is CASSKQNTGELFF. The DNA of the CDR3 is TGTGCCAGCAGCAAACAGAACACCGGGGAGCTGTTTTTT.